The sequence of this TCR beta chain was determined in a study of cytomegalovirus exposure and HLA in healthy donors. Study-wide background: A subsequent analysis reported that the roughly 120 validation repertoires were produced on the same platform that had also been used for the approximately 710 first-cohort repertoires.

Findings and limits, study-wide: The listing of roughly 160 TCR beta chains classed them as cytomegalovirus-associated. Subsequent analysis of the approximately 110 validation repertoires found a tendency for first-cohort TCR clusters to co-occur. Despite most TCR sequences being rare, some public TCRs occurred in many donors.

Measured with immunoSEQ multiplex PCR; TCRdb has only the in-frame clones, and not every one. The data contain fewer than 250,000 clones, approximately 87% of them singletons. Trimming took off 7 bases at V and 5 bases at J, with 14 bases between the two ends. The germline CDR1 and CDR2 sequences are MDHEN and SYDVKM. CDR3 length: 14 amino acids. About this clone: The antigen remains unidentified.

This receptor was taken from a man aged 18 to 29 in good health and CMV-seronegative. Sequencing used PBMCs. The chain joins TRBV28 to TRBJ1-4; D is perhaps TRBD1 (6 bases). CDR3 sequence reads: CASNLDSLNEKLFF. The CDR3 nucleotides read TGTGCCAGCAACCTGGACAGCTTAAATGAAAAACTGTTTTTT.